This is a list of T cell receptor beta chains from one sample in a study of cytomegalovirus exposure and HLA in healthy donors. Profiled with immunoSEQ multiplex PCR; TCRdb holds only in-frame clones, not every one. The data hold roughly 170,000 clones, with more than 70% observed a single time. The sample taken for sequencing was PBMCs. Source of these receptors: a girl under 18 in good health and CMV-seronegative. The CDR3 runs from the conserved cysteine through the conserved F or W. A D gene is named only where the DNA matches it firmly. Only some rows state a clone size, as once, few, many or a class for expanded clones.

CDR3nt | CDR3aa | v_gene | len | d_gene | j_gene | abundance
TGTGCCAGCAGCCCGACAGGGAGTGCCTACGAGCAGTACTTC | CASSPTGSAYEQYF | TRBV9 | 14 | TRBD1 | TRBJ2-7 | .
TGTGGGGGGGACTGGGATAGCAATCAGCCCCAGCATTTT | CGGDWDSNQPQHF | TRBV7-6 | 13 | . | TRBJ1-5 | .
TGTGCCAGCAGTTTACGGGACAGGGATTACTATGGCTACACCTTC | CASSLRDRDYYGYTF | TRBV27 | 15 | TRBD1 | TRBJ1-2 | .
TGTGCCAGCAGCTTATCGCGGGAAGTGAACACTGAAGCTTTCTTT | CASSLSREVNTEAFF | TRBV7-8 | 15 | . | TRBJ1-1 | .
TGTGCCAGCAGCTTCGGGACAGGGCAGGACTATGGCTACACCTTC | CASSFGTGQDYGYTF | TRBV11-1 | 15 | TRBD1 | TRBJ1-2 | .
TGCGCCAGCAGCGAGGATGGGACAAGGTCTGAAAAACTGTTTTTT | CASSEDGTRSEKLFF | TRBV5-1 | 15 | . | TRBJ1-4 | few
TGTGCCAGCAGCCGCCAGGGGACAGCGAACACTGAAGCTTTCTTT | CASSRQGTANTEAFF | TRBV7-2 | 15 | TRBD1 | TRBJ1-1 | .
TGTGCCAGCAGTACCCCCAGAGGACAGCCCCAGCATTTT | CASSTPRGQPQHF | TRBV6-5 | 13 | . | TRBJ1-5 | few
TGCGCCAGCACCATTTACTCCGGGACAAGGGCCTACGAGCAGTACTTC | CASTIYSGTRAYEQYF | TRBV5-1 | 16 | . | TRBJ2-7 | .
TGTGCTAGTGGCCCAACCCGGACAGGGGCGAATACGCAGTATTTT | CASGPTRTGANTQYF | TRBV12-5 | 15 | TRBD1 | TRBJ2-3 | once
TGTGCCAGCAGCGACCAACAGGGCCGGGTTGGGGCCAACGTCCTGACTTTC | CASSDQQGRVGANVLTF | TRBV7-7 | 17 | . | TRBJ2-6 | .
TGTGCCAGCAGCCAGGGACACTCAACTAATGAAAAACTGTTTTTT | CASSQGHSTNEKLFF | TRBV7-9 | 15 | . | TRBJ1-4 | .
TGTGCCAGCTCCAACTCCAGGGCGGACGGCACTGAAGCTTTCTTT | CASSNSRADGTEAFF | TRBV18 | 15 | . | TRBJ1-1 | few
TGTGCCAGCAGTGAAGGAGCAAAAAACTATGGCTACACCTTC | CASSEGAKNYGYTF | TRBV6-1 | 14 | . | TRBJ1-2 | .
TGTGCCAGCACCGCACAGGACAGACACTACGAGCAGTACTTC | CASTAQDRHYEQYF | TRBV6-5 | 14 | . | TRBJ2-7 | .
TGTGCCAGCAGCCCGGGACAGGGGGACTACGAGCAGTACTTC | CASSPGQGDYEQYF | TRBV6-5 | 14 | TRBD1 | TRBJ2-7 | .
TGCAGCGTTGTTCCGGACAGGGCAGCCCACGAGCAGTACTTC | CSVVPDRAAHEQYF | TRBV29-1 | 14 | TRBD1 | TRBJ2-7 | .
TGTGCCTGGAGTGTACAAGGGGACACTGAAGCTTTCTTT | CAWSVQGDTEAFF | TRBV30 | 13 | . | TRBJ1-1 | few
TGCACCAGCAGCCAGCCGGATGCCGGGGGGTATGGCTACACCTTC | CTSSQPDAGGYGYTF | TRBV1 | 15 | . | TRBJ1-2 | .
TGTGCCGGCAGGGGGCGAGCCTACGAGCAGTACTTC | CAGRGRAYEQYF | TRBV30 | 12 | TRBD1 | TRBJ2-7 | .
TGCGCCAGCAGCCAGGGACTAGCGGATGAAAAACTGTTTTTT | CASSQGLADEKLFF | TRBV5-1 | 14 | . | TRBJ1-4 | few
TGTGCCAGCAGTTTATCCTCGCGGGGAAGGGGTAGGGGTGATCAGCCCCAGCATTTT | CASSLSSRGRGRGDQPQHF | TRBV27 | 19 | . | TRBJ1-5 | .
TGTGCCAGCAGCGTTGGAGGGACAGTCGATGAGCAGTTCTTC | CASSVGGTVDEQFF | TRBV9 | 14 | . | TRBJ2-1 | .